Listed below are T cell receptor beta chains from one sample, sequenced in a study of spatial heterogeneity in lung cancer. One entry per CDR3 protein, called by TCRdb with MiXCR from the 5' RACE reads. The data contain approximately 5,700 distinct CDR3 sequences, approximately 8% of them singletons. The source was lung tumor tissue, collected at surgery. These receptors came from a female donor with early-stage non-small cell lung cancer. The CDR3 runs from the conserved cysteine through the conserved F or W. The D gene is left open where the match is weak. Size is omitted from some rows. Given values are once, few, many or a class for expanded clones.

NA	TRBV19	TRBJ1-5	many	CASSSRDNINQPQHF	TGTGCCAGTAGTTCCCGGGACAACATCAATCAGCCCCAGCATTTT
NA	TRBV11-3	TRBJ2-1	many	CASSRRDSSINEQFF	TGTGCCAGCAGCCGTCGGGACTCTTCTATTAATGAGCAGTTCTTC
TRBD1	TRBV7-3	TRBJ1-1	medium-sized	CASSLEGGQGDTEAFF	TGTGCCAGCAGCTTAGAAGGGGGACAGGGGGACACTGAAGCTTTCTTT
NA	TRBV5-1	TRBJ1-1	many	CASRPPGQSRGEAFF	TGCGCCAGCAGACCTCCTGGACAGTCGCGGGGGGAAGCTTTCTTT
TRBD1	TRBV5-5	TRBJ2-2	medium-sized	CASSWGQGFGINTGELFF	TGTGCCAGCAGCTGGGGACAGGGGTTTGGTATAAACACCGGGGAGCTGTTTTTT
TRBD1	TRBV24-1	TRBJ2-3	medium-sized	CATSDTNRGLGTDTQYF	TGTGCCACCAGTGATACTAACAGGGGGCTGGGGACAGATACGCAGTATTTT
NA	TRBV2	TRBJ2-5	many	CASSEGRARETQYF	TGTGCCAGCAGTGAAGGGAGGGCTAGAGAGACCCAGTACTTC
NA	TRBV7-9	TRBJ1-2	few	CASSLASTNYGYTF	TGTGCCAGCAGCTTAGCCAGTACTAACTATGGCTACACCTTC
NA	TRBV5-1	TRBJ1-1	medium-sized	CASSLAGTTLVTEAFF	TGCGCCAGCAGCTTGGCGGGGACCACCCTAGTGACTGAAGCTTTCTTT
NA	TRBV28	TRBJ1-2	medium-sized	CASNRGGKGYTF	TGTGCCAGCAATAGGGGAGGGAAGGGCTACACCTTC
NA	TRBV24-1	TRBJ1-5	medium-sized	CAANQGDQPQHF	TGTGCCGCCAACCAGGGAGATCAGCCCCAGCATTTT
NA	TRBV14	TRBJ1-5	many	CASSQGEYQPQHF	TGTGCCAGCAGCCAAGGAGAATATCAGCCCCAGCATTTT
NA	TRBV28	TRBJ1-5	few	CAATGLGQPQHF	TGTGCCGCTACAGGGTTGGGTCAGCCCCAGCATTTT
NA	TRBV12-3/TRBV12-4	TRBJ2-2	many	CASRPPGVLHGELFF	TGTGCCAGCAGGCCCCCAGGGGTACTTCACGGGGAGCTGTTTTTT
NA	TRBV6-5	TRBJ2-2	medium-sized	CASGSPKGTGTGELFF	TGTGCCAGCGGTAGCCCAAAGGGGACGGGCACCGGGGAGCTGTTTTTT
TRBD1	TRBV10-2	TRBJ1-6	many	CASSASGGGSPLHF	TGCGCCAGCAGTGCCTCAGGGGGCGGTTCACCCCTCCACTTT
NA	TRBV20-1	TRBJ2-7	many	CSATVPLGGSYEQYF	TGCAGTGCAACGGTGCCCTTGGGCGGTTCCTACGAGCAGTACTTC
NA	TRBV29-1	TRBJ2-7	NA	CSVATAAAYYEQYF	TGCAGCGTAGCGACAGCGGCAGCCTACTACGAGCAGTACTTC
NA	TRBV20-1	TRBJ2-1	few	CSARRDNEQFF	TGCAGTGCTAGGAGGGACAATGAGCAGTTCTTC
TRBD1	TRBV14	TRBJ1-4	many	CASSRGTVNEKLFF	TGTGCCAGCAGCCGGGGGACAGTTAATGAAAAACTGTTTTTT
NA	TRBV12-3/TRBV12-4	TRBJ1-2	NA	CASGRGTHYGYTF	TGTGCCAGCGGGAGAGGGACCCACTATGGCTACACCTTC
NA	TRBV14	TRBJ1-1	NA	CASSLGSTEAFF	TGTGCCAGCAGTCTGGGTAGCACTGAAGCTTTCTTT
NA	TRBV18	TRBJ1-1	medium-sized	CASSPAGLAEAFF	TGTGCCAGCTCACCAGCCGGGCTCGCTGAAGCTTTCTTT
NA	TRBV28	TRBJ1-4	few	CASSFSASPLLFF	TGTGCCAGCAGTTTTTCGGCCTCACCATTACTGTTTTTT
TRBD2	TRBV19	TRBJ2-3	medium-sized	CASSSGGSDDTQYF	TGTGCCAGCTCTAGCGGGGGCTCGGATGATACGCAGTATTTT
TRBD2	TRBV12-3/TRBV12-4	TRBJ2-1	many	CASSLRPTSGTYNEQFF	TGTGCCAGCAGTTTACGCCCGACTAGCGGAACCTACAATGAGCAGTTCTTC
TRBD1	TRBV5-1	TRBJ2-5	many	CASRMTSGTGGFETQYF	TGCGCCAGCAGAATGACCTCCGGGACAGGGGGCTTTGAGACCCAGTACTTC
NA	TRBV5-1	TRBJ1-4	many	CASSLWAGNEKLFF	TGCGCCAGCAGCTTATGGGCGGGTAATGAAAAACTGTTTTTT
TRBD2	TRBV30	TRBJ2-5	many	CAWSSGTSLETQYF	TGTGCCTGGAGTTCAGGGACTAGCTTAGAGACCCAGTACTTC
TRBD2	TRBV7-2	TRBJ2-5	many	CASSQGSGEQKTQYF	TGTGCCAGCAGCCAAGGGAGCGGGGAGCAAAAGACCCAGTACTTC
NA	TRBV12-3/TRBV12-4	TRBJ1-6	medium-sized	CASSSRAGFPYNSPLHF	TGTGCCAGCAGCTCACGAGCAGGGTTTCCCTATAATTCACCCCTCCACTTT
TRBD2	TRBV12-3/TRBV12-4	TRBJ2-2	medium-sized	CASRFTSAGELFF	TGTGCCAGCAGATTCACTAGCGCCGGGGAGCTGTTTTTT
NA	TRBV3-1	TRBJ1-1	medium-sized	CASSQEPSSRVNTEAFF	TGTGCCAGCAGCCAAGAGCCTTCCTCCCGGGTGAACACTGAAGCTTTCTTT
NA	TRBV5-1	TRBJ2-1	medium-sized	CASSLDPGFSYNEQFF	TGCGCCAGCAGCTTGGATCCCGGTTTCTCCTACAATGAGCAGTTCTTC
TRBD2	TRBV29-1	TRBJ2-7	NA	CSAETSGEQYF	TGCAGCGCAGAAACTAGCGGCGAGCAGTACTTC
NA	TRBV4-1	TRBJ2-2	NA	CASSQDGGVDTGELFF	TGCGCCAGCAGCCAAGATGGCGGGGTTGACACCGGGGAGCTGTTTTTT
NA	TRBV7-2	TRBJ1-4	medium-sized	CASSLAGPNEKLFF	TGTGCCAGCAGCTTAGCAGGCCCTAATGAAAAACTGTTTTTT
TRBD1	TRBV5-1	TRBJ2-5	medium-sized	CASSAGQGAFETQYF	TGCGCCAGCAGCGCGGGACAGGGGGCGTTTGAGACCCAGTACTTC
NA	TRBV15	TRBJ2-3	NA	CATSTDTQYF	TGTGCCACCAGCACAGATACGCAGTATTTT
NA	TRBV27	TRBJ2-3	medium-sized	CASNHPGTGTDTQYF	TGTGCCAGCAACCATCCCGGGACTGGCACAGATACGCAGTATTTT
NA	TRBV18	TRBJ1-5	many	CASSPQTASNQPQHF	TGTGCCAGCTCACCCCAGACAGCTAGTAATCAGCCCCAGCATTTT
NA	TRBV20-1	TRBJ2-1	many	CSAGPFNEQFF	TGCAGTGCTGGCCCATTCAATGAGCAGTTCTTC
TRBD2	TRBV27	TRBJ2-2	many	CASSLGGTGELFF	TGTGCCAGCAGTTTGGGAGGGACCGGGGAGCTGTTTTTT
NA	TRBV6-5	TRBJ1-2	NA	CASSYSRQYYGYTF	TGTGCCAGCAGTTACTCGAGACAGTACTATGGCTACACCTTC
NA	TRBV18	TRBJ1-5	many	CASSPPTDGNQPQHF	TGTGCCAGCTCACCACCGACGGATGGAAATCAGCCCCAGCATTTT
NA	TRBV28	TRBJ1-6	many	CASSGIQGNSPLHF	TGTGCCAGCAGTGGGATCCAAGGGAATTCACCCCTCCACTTT
NA	TRBV9	TRBJ1-5	NA	CASSPGLAVQPQHF	TGTGCCAGCAGCCCCGGTCTAGCAGTTCAGCCCCAGCATTTT
NA	TRBV3-2	TRBJ2-7	NA	CASSQPGTLSYEQYF	TGTGCCAGCAGCCAGCCCGGGACGTTGTCCTACGAGCAGTACTTC
TRBD1	TRBV19	TRBJ2-6	many	CASSIAATPGQALSGANVLTF	TGTGCCAGTAGTATAGCCGCTACGCCGGGACAGGCGTTATCTGGGGCCAACGTCCTGACTTTC
TRBD1	TRBV12-3/TRBV12-4	TRBJ2-5	medium-sized	CASRGTVGTQYF	TGTGCCAGCAGGGGGACAGTTGGGACCCAGTACTTC
TRBD1	TRBV12-3/TRBV12-4	TRBJ2-1	medium-sized	CASSSGGEQFF	TGTGCCAGCAGTTCAGGGGGTGAGCAGTTCTTC